This T cell receptor (beta chain) derives from a study of blood T cell repertoires in COVID-19. Study-level information: Specimens from acute and convalescent COVID-19 originated in the United States, Italy and Spain. PBMCs, B-cell-depleted T cells, or T cells provided the cDNA or gDNA that made up the material.

As handled by the study authors: Estimation of nucleated cell counts relied on the amplification of reference gene primers. Some clones are missing from TCRdb's copy, which holds only in-frame ones; the method was immunoSEQ multiplex PCR. V and J calls and clone size are as listed in that table; D and trimming were resolved from the DNA. The repertoire includes more than 75,000 clones, about 88% of them detected once, and approximately 4.8% sits in the top ten. The CDR3 has 13 residues. CDR1 SGHRS and CDR2 YFSETQ come from the germline V gene. J was trimmed by 6 bases and V by 0 bases; bases with no gene match: 2.

The gene calls are TRBV5-1 and TRBJ2-7, with 8 bases aligning to TRBD1. This TCR was recovered from a woman older than 75 with active COVID-19. The sample comprised peripheral blood. The CDR3 protein is CASSLAGGSEQYF. The DNA for the CDR3 is TGCGCCAGCAGCTTGGCAGGGGGCTCCGAGCAGTACTTC.